This TCR beta chain was identified in a study of blood T cell repertoires in COVID-19. Across the study: Specimens from acute and convalescent COVID-19 originated in the United States, Italy and Spain. Sources were T cells, B-cell-depleted T cells, or PBMCs; the material itself was cDNA or gDNA.

Per the authors' pipeline: Using reference gene primer amplification, nucleated cell counts were estimated. Clones were read by immunoSEQ multiplex PCR, and TCRdb kept only the in-frame ones, dropping some. V and J calls and clone size come straight from that table; D and trimming were deduced from the DNA. The repertoire has some 100,000 clones, approximately 90% of them found once; the top ten carry around 1.1%. The CDR3 is made up of 13 amino acids. Per the germline V gene, CDR1 is SGHNT and CDR2 is YYREEE (reference sequence). Trimming took off 4 bases at V and 1 base at J, with 6 bases between the two ends.

The chain employs TRBV5-4 and TRBJ1-3; D remains ambiguous. Sample: peripheral blood. The TCR comes from a human donor in a cohort sampled during active COVID-19. CDR3 amino acids: CASSPGSGNTIYF. The CDR3 DNA follows: TGTGCCAGCAGCCCCGGTTCTGGAAACACCATATATTTT.